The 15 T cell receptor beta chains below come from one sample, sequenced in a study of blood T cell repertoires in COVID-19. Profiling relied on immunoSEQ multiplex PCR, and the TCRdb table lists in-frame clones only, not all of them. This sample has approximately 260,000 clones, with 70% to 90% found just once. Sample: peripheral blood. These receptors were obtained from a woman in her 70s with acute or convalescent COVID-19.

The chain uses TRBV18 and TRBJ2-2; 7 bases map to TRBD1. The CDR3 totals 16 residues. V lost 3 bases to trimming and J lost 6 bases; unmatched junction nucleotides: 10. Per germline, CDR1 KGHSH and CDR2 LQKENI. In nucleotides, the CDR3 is TGTGCCAGCTCACCCCAGGGACAGTCGAAATCCGGGGAGCTGTTTTTT. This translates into CASSPQGQSKSGELFF. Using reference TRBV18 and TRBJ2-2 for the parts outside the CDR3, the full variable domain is NAGVMQNPRHLVRRRGQEARLRCSPMKGHSHVYWYRQLPEEGLKFMVYLQKENIIDESGMPKERFSAEFPKEGPSILRIQQVVRGDSAAYFCASSPQGQSKSGELFFGEGSRLTVL.

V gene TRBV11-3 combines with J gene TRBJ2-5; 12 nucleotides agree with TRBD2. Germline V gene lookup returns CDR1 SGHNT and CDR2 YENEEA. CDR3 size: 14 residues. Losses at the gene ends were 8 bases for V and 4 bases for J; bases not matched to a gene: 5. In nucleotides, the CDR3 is TGTGCCAGCGCCAAGACTAGCGGGGGAGAGACCCAGTACTTC. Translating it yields CASAKTSGGETQYF.

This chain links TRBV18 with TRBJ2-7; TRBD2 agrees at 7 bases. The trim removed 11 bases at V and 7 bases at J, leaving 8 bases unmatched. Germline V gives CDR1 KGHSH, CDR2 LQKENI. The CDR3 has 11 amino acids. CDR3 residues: CASNSGAEQYF. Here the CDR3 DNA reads TGTGCCTCCAACAGCGGGGCAGAGCAGTACTTC.

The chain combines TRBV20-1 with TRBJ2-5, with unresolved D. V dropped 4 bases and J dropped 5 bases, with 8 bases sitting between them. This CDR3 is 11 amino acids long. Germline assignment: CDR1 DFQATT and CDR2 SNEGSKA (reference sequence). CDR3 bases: TGCAGTGCTACGCCGGAGGAGACCCAGTACTTC. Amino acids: CSATPEETQYF.

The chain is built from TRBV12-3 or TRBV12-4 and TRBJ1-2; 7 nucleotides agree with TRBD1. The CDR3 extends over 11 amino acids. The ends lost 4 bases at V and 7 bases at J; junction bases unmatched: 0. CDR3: CASSYRGGYTF. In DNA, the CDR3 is TGTGCCAGCAGTTACAGGGGTGGCTACACCTTC.

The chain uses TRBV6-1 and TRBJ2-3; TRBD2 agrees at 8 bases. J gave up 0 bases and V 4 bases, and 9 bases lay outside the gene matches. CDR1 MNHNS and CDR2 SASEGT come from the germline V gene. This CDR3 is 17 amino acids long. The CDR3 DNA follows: TGTGCCAGCAGTGGGGCGGGGGGCTCTCTCAGCACAGATACGCAGTATTTT. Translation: CASSGAGGSLSTDTQYF.

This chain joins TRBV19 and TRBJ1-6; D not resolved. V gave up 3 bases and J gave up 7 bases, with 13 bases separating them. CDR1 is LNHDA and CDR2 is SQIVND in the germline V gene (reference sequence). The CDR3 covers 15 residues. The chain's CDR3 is CASSIKAAANSPLHF. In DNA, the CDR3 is TGTGCCAGTAGTATTAAGGCGGCAGCAAATTCACCCCTCCACTTT.

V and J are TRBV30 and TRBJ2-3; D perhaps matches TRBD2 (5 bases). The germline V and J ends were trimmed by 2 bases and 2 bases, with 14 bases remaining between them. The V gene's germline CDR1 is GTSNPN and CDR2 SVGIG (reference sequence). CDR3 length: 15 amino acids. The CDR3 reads CAWSIGRSPTDTQYF. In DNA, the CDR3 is TGTGCCTGGAGTATAGGGAGAAGCCCCACAGATACGCAGTATTTT.

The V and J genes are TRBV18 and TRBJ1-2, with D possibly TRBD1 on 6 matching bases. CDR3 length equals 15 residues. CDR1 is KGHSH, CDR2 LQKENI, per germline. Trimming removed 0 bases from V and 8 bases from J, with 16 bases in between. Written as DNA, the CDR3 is TGTGCCAGCTCACCACCAGTTGCAGGGGCGGAAGGCTACACCTTC. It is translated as CASSPPVAGAEGYTF.

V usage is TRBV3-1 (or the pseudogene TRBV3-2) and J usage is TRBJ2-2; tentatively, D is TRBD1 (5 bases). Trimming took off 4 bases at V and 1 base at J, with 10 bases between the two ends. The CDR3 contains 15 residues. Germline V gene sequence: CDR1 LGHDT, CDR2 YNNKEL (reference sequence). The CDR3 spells CASSLVGQNTGELFF. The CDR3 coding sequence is TGTGCCAGCAGCCTCGTGGGGCAGAACACCGGGGAGCTGTTTTTT.

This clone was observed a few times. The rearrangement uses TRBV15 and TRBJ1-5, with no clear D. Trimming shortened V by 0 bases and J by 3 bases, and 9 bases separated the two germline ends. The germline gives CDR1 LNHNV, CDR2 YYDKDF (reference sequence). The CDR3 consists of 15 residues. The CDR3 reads CATSREGGYNQPQHF. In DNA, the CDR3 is TGTGCCACCAGCAGAGAAGGAGGGTACAATCAGCCCCAGCATTTT.

The CDR3 DNA reads as TGCAGCGTGAGGAGCAGGGTGTTGGGCACTGAAGCTTTCTTT. Protein: CSVRSRVLGTEAFF. V gene TRBV29-1 combines with J gene TRBJ1-1; D may be TRBD1 (5 bases). Between the trimmed V and J ends, which lost 6 bases and 4 bases, there was a span of 18 bases. The CDR3 contains 14 residues. Per the germline V gene, CDR1 is SQVTM and CDR2 is ANQGSEA.

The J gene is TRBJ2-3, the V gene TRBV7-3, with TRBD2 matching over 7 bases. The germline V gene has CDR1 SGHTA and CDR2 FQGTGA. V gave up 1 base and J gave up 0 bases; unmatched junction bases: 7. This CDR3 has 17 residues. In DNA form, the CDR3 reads TGTGCCAGCAGCTTAAGACGGGGAGGGCCGAGCACAGATACGCAGTATTTT. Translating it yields CASSLRRGGPSTDTQYF.

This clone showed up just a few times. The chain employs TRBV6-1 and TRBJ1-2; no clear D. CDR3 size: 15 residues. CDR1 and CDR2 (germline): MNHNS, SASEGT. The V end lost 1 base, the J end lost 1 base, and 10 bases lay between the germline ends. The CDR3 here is CASSEGGGLNYGYTF. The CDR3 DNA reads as TGTGCCAGCAGTGAAGGAGGAGGCCTTAACTATGGCTACACCTTC.

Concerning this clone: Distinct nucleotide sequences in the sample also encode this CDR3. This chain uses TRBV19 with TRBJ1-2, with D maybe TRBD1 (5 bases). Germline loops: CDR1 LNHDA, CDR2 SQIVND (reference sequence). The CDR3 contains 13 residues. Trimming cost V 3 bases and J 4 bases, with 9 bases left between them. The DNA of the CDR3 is TGTGCCAGTAGTATCGGGCAGGGCTATGGCTACACCTTC. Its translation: CASSIGQGYGYTF.